These T cell receptor beta chains were read from a single sample in a study of blood T cell repertoires in COVID-19. Sequencing used immunoSEQ multiplex PCR; TCRdb keeps in-frame clones, though not all of them. The sample includes roughly 220,000 clones, around 90% of them seen just once. Sequenced input: PBMCs or T cells enriched from blood (not recorded which). The receptors were sampled from a young woman who had recovered from COVID-19. Each CDR3 is given with its conserved first and last residue. The D gene is left open where the match is weak.

TRBV3-1/TRBV3-2 | - | CASSQMPGLKETQYF
TRBV4-1 | - | CASSRVEDTQYF
TRBV27 | - | CASNSSGNTIYF
TRBV4-2 | - | CASSQDMRVGELFF
TRBV4-1 | TRBD1 | CASSQGDRLEGTEAFF
TRBV19 | - | CASQVVRERGYSNQPQHF
TRBV7-9 | - | CASSLVGEGEEKLFF
TRBV29-1 | - | CSVDGGTNEQFF
TRBV6-5 | TRBD1 | CASTQQGQGANGYTF
TRBV6-6 | - | CASSYSQGGGYNEQFF
TRBV5-1 | TRBD2 | CASRKTSGVYNEQFF
TRBV2 | TRBD2 | CASSGGSGGVQETQYF
TRBV18 | TRBD1 | CASSPLQGANTEAFF
TRBV7-2 | - | CASSLGGTGNTIYF
TRBV20-1 | - | CSASAGYTGELFF
TRBV15 | - | CATSRDSLNNQPQHF
TRBV29-1 | - | CSVESWGRNSPLHF
TRBV21-1 | - | CASSPPPGHINSNQPQHF
TRBV7-3 | - | CASSLRGNTEAFF
TRBV9 | - | CASSVARGAMVQETQYF
TRBV5-4 | - | CASSLGQANYEQYF
TRBV2 | - | CASTRTGDLLRGYTF
TRBV5-1 | TRBD1 | CASSPQTGATEAFF
TRBV7-8 | TRBD2 | CASSTPGLAGAHPSTDTQYF
TRBV5-6 | - | CASSLGLKNIQYF
TRBV7-9 | TRBD2 | CASGKGLAHNEQFF
TRBV2 | TRBD1 | CASLRYRGRSDTQYF
TRBV11-2 | - | CASSLDGSISDTQYF
TRBV7-9 | - | CASSFSGREVDTF
TRBV19 | TRBD2 | CASSYTSGGLAGGSETQYF
TRBV7-6 | - | CASSLVAPLHF
TRBV5-8 | TRBD1 | CASSFGQGGFGGNQPQHF
TRBV7-6 | TRBD2 | CASSPQSGGALYEQYF
TRBV4-1 | TRBD2 | CASSQDRAGGPYEQYF
TRBV5-1 | TRBD1 | CASSPDRELVGELFF
TRBV2 | - | CASSSGGYSNQPQHF
TRBV27 | - | CASSLDFRTSGNTIYF
TRBV15 | - | CATSRDRGKETQYF
TRBV7-2 | TRBD2 | CASSLAGGLADTQYF
TRBV12-5 | TRBD1 | CASGFRDRGYEQYF
TRBV9 | TRBD1 | CASSVAPSGTGGTEAFF
TRBV2 | - | CASSDMAIELGYEQYF
TRBV18 | - | CASSLLLRTAQQETQYF
TRBV13 | TRBD1 | CASSYGTGTMYEQYF
TRBV21-1 | - | CASSKNLRDRTEAFF
TRBV7-2 | TRBD1 | CASRTGQGIYGYTF
TRBV4-3 | TRBD2 | CASSQDDSFGGGPLNEQFF
TRBV19 | TRBD1 | CATGQGGYEQYF
TRBV2 | - | CASSESPPYEQYF
TRBV19 | - | CASSIGSSGNQPQHF
TRBV4-2 | TRBD1 | CASNPTGRGQPQHF
TRBV5-8 | - | CASSLGQEGVGSPLHF
TRBV15 | TRBD2 | CATSRDLAGGPNGELFF
TRBV4-3 | TRBD1 | CASRRTGGSGNYGYTF
TRBV9 | TRBD2 | CASSGRAGGGTDTQYF
TRBV29-1 | TRBD1 | CSVETDRDFGGYTF
TRBV3-1/TRBV3-2 | - | CASSLIPGGDEQYF
TRBV9 | - | CASSGGSSADTQYF
TRBV6-2/TRBV6-3 | - | CASSLARRTTSSYEQYF